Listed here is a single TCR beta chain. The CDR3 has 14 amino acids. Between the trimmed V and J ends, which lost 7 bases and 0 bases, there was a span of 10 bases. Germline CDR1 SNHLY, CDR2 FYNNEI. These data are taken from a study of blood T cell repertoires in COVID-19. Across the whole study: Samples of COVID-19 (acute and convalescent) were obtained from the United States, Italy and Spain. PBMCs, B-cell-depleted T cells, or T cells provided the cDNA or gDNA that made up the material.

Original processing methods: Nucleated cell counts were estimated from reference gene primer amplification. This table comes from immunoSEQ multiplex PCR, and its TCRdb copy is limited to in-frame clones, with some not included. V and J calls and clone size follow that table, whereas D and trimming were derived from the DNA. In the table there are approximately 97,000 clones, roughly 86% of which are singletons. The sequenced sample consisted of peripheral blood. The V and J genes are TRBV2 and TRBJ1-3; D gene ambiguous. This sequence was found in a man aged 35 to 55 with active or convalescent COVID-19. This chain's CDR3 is CASTYSSSGNTIYF. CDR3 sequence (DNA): TGTGCCAGCACCTATTCGAGCTCTGGAAACACCATATATTTT.